This T cell receptor (beta chain) originates from a study of T cell repertoires in cytomegalovirus infection. Study context: A matching HLA type, together with CMV infection, was signaled by public TCR beta signatures.

The CDR3 runs to 17 residues. V was clipped by 0 bases and J by 2 bases; unmatched bases: 4. CDR1 and CDR2 from the germline V gene are MGHRA and YSYEKL. This clonotype occurred a few times. What it binds is unknown. TCRdb reprocessed the reads via MiXCR and lists one record per CDR3 protein. In the table there are about 680,000 distinct CDR3 sequences, less than 25% of which are singletons. Findings of the study overall: Frequencies of public TCR beta families were cumulated, and this identified carriers of CMV plus the relevant HLA. CMV-specific HLA-C-restricted TCR beta clonotypes dominated the ex vivo response.

The sample taken for sequencing was CD8+ T cells from PBMCs. This chain uses TRBV4-1 with TRBJ2-3, with TRBD2 matching over 11 bases. The receptor comes from a human donor in good health (CMV status not recorded). Some clones in this sample may be carry-over from other donors' samples. CDR3 bases: TGCGCCAGCAGCCAAGAGACTAGCGGGACAGCCACAGATACGCAGTATTTT. Translated: CASSQETSGTATDTQYF.